The present T cell receptor beta chain was sequenced within a study of graft-versus-host responses after intestinal transplantation. Per germline, CDR1 SEHNR and CDR2 FQNEAQ (reference sequence). CDR3 size: 14 residues. The germline V and J ends were trimmed by 0 bases and 8 bases, with 11 bases remaining between them. Some clones are missing from TCRdb's copy, which holds only in-frame ones; the method was immunoSEQ multiplex PCR. The table lists 90,000 to 150,000 clones, 90% to 95% of them singletons, with over 2.5% in the top ten. Of note for this clone: Its antigen is unknown.

The material sequenced was unstimulated CD8+ T cells sorted from spleen or lymph node cells, taken before intestinal transplant. The chain recombines TRBV7-9 with TRBJ2-1; the D is unclear. This TCR derives from a human donor who received an intestinal transplant. This CDR3 reads CASSLALLRDEQFF. CDR3 nucleotides: TGTGCCAGCAGCTTAGCGCTTTTGCGTGATGAGCAGTTCTTC.